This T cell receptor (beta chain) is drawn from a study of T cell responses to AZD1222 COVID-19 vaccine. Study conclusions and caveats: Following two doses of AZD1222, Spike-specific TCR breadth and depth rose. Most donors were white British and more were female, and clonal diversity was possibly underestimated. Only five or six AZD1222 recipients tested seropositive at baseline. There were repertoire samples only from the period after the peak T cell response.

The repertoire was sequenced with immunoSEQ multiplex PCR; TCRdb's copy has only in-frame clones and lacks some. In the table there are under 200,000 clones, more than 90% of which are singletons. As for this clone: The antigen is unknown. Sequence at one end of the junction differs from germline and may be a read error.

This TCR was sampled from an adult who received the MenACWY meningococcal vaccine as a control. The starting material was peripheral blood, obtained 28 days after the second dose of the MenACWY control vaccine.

The DNA for the CDR3 is TGTACCAGCAGCTTTAACTCTGGAAACACCATATATTTT. This gives the protein CTSSFNSGNTIYF. The chain is built from TRBV7-3 and TRBJ1-3; D uncertain. CDR3 length equals 13 residues. CDR1 is SGHTA, CDR2 FQGTGA, per germline.